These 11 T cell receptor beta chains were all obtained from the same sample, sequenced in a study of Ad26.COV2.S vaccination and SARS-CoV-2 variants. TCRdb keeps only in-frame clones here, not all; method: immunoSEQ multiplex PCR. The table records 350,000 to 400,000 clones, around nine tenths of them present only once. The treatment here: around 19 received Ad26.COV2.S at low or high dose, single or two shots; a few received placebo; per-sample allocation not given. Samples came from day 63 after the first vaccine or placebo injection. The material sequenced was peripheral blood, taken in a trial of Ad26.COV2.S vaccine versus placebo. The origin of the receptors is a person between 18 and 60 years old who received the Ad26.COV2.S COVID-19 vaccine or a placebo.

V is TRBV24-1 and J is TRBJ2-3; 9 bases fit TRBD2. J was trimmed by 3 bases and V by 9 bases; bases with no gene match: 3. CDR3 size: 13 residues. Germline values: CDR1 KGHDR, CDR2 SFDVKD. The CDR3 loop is CATRLAATDTQYF. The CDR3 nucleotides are TGTGCCACCCGACTAGCGGCGACAGATACGCAGTATTTT.

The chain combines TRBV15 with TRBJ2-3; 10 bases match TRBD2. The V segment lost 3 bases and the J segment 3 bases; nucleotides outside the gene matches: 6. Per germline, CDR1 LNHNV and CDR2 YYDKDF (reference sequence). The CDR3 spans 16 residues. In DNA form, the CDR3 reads TGTGCCACCAGCAGGGACCTGGGACTAGCGACAGATACGCAGTATTTT. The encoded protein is CATSRDLGLATDTQYF.

CDR3 loop: CAWSVAANAGNTIYF. CDR3 nucleotides: TGTGCCTGGAGTGTAGCCGCTAACGCTGGAAACACCATATATTTT. The V call is TRBV30, the J call TRBJ1-3; no definite D call. This CDR3 contains 15 residues. Trimming pared 0 bases from V and 2 bases from J, leaving 11 bases between. Germline CDR1 GTSNPN, CDR2 SVGIG (reference sequence).

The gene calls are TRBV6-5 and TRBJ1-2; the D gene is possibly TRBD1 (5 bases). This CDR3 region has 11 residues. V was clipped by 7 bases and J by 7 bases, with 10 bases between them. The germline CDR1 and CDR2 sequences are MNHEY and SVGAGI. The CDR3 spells CASTRGGGYTF. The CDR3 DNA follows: TGTGCCAGCACAAGGGGAGGTGGCTACACCTTC.

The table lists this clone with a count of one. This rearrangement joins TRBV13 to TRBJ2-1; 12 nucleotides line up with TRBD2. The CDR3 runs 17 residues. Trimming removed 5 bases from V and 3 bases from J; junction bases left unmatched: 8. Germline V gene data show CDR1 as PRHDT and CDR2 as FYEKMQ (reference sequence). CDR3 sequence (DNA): TGTGCCAGCAGCGTCGGACTAGCGGGGAACCTCTACAATGAGCAGTTCTTC. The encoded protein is CASSVGLAGNLYNEQFF.

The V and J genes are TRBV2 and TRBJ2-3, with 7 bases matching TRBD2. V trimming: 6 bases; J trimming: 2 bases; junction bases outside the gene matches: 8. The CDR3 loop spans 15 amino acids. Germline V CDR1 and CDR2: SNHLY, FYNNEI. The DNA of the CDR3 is TGTGCCAGCAGACCTCCCCGGGGGGACACAGATACGCAGTATTTT. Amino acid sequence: CASRPPRGDTDTQYF.

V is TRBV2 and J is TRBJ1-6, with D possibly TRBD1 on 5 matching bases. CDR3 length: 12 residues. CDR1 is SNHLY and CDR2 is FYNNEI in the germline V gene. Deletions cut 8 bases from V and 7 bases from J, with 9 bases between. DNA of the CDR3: TGTGCCAGCCGGGACCTGAATTCACCCCTCCACTTT. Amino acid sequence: CASRDLNSPLHF.

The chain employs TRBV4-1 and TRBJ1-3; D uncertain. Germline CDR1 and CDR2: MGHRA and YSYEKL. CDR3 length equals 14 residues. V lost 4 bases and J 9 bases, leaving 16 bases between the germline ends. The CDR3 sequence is CASSLPLYGGTIYF. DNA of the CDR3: TGCGCCAGCAGCCTACCCCTTTACGGAGGCACCATATATTTT.

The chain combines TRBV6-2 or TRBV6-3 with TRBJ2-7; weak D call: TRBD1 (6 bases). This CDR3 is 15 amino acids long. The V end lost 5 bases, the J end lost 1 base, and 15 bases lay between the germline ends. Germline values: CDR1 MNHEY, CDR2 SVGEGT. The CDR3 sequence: CASSDIATGSYEQYF. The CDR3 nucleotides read TGTGCCAGCAGTGACATCGCGACAGGTTCCTACGAGCAGTACTTC.

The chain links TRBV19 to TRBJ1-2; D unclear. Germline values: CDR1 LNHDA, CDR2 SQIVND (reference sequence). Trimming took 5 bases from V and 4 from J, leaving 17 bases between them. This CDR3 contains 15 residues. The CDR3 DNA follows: TGTGCCAGTAGTGGACGAGGAAGGGCGGCCTATGGCTACACCTTC. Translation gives CASSGRGRAAYGYTF.

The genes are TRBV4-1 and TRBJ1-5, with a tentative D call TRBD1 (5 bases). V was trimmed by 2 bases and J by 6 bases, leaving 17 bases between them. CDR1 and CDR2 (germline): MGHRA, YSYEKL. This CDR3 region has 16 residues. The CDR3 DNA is TGCGCCAGCAGCCAATCCAGCTCTCAGGGTTTTCAGCCCCAGCATTTT. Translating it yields CASSQSSSQGFQPQHF.